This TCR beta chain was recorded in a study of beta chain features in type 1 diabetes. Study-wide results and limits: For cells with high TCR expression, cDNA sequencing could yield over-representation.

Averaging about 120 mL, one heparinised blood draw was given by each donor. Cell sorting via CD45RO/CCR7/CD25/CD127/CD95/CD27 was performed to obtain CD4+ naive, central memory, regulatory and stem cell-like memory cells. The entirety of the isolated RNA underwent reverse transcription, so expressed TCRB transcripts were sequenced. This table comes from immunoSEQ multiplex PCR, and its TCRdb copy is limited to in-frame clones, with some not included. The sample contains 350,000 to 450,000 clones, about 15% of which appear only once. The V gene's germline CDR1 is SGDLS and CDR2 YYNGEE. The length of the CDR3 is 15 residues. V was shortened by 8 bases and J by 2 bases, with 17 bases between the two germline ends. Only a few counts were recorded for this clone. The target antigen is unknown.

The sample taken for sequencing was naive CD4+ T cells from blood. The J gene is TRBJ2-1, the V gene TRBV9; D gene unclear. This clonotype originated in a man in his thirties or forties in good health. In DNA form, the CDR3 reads TGTGCCAGTTCCCTAAATCAGAGACCCTACAATGAGCAGTTCTTC. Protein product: CASSLNQRPYNEQFF. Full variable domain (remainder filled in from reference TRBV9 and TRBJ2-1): DSGVTQTPKHLITATGQRVTLRCSPRSGDLSVYWYQQSLDQGLQFLIQYYNGEERAKGNILERFSAQQFPDLHSELNLSSLELGDSALYFCASSLNQRPYNEQFFGPGTRLTVL.